The source of this T cell receptor beta chain is a study of long-term antiretroviral therapy in people with HIV. The overall study: Specimens dating back about a decade before the 2015 immediate-ART recommendation are the oldest included.

With survey level as its setting, the immunoSEQ assay was v3.0. Some clones are missing from TCRdb's copy, which holds only in-frame ones; the method was immunoSEQ multiplex PCR. This sample has roughly 30,000 clones, with about 83% found just once. Trimming took off 4 bases at V and 0 bases at J, with 10 bases between the two ends. Germline V gives CDR1 MNHEY, CDR2 SVGAGI. The length of the CDR3 is 14 residues. This receptor was identified in a middle-aged man with HIV. The rearrangement uses TRBV6-5 and TRBJ2-7; no definite D call. Sequenced material: unsorted PBMCs, taken about 5 years after starting antiretroviral therapy. The CDR3 sequence: CASSLIDRSYEQYF. The CDR3 nucleotides read TGTGCCAGCAGTTTAATAGACCGCTCCTACGAGCAGTACTTC.